A single sample gave rise to the 28 T cell receptor beta chains below, sequenced in a study of regulatory T cells in long-lasting Graves disease. Described time point: persistent/refractory GD, antithyroid drugs over 5 years with positive TRAb. From RNA extracted from PBMCs, the TCR library was made. Building of the TCR beta libraries involved iRepertoire HTBI primers and Arm-PCR of CDR3 regions. TCRdb re-derived calls from the multiplex PCR reads in MiXCR, one entry per CDR3 protein. The sample yields hundreds of thousands of distinct CDR3 sequences, around 30% seen once. Sequences were derived from peripheral blood mononuclear cells (PBMCs), sampled when the disease was refractory, from a patient treated with antithyroid drugs. These receptors originate from a female donor with Graves disease.

This clonotype was counted a few times. The chain joins TRBV19 to TRBJ2-7; D possibly corresponds to TRBD2 (6 bases). This CDR3 is 14 amino acids long. Trimming pared 6 bases from V and 0 bases from J, leaving 12 bases between. CDR1 and CDR2 from the germline V gene are LNHDA and SQIVND (reference sequence). CDR3 in DNA: TGTGCCAGTAGGGTAGCGGAATGCTCCTACGAGCAGTACTTC. Encoded protein: CASRVAECSYEQYF.

The table lists this clonotype with a few counts. The CDR3: CASSLDGSPNPNQPQHF. The CDR3 coding sequence is TGCGCCAGCAGCTTGGACGGGAGCCCAAACCCCAATCAGCCCCAGCATTTT. The chain has TRBV5-1 and TRBJ1-5; D is uncertain. The CDR3 spans 17 residues. Trimming pared 0 bases from V and 3 bases from J, leaving 16 bases between. The V gene's germline CDR1 is SGHRS and CDR2 YFSETQ.

This clonotype was detected only a few times. The chain joins TRBV2 to TRBJ2-2; 7 bases are shared with TRBD1. Per the germline V gene, CDR1 is SNHLY and CDR2 is FYNNEI. Losses at the gene ends were 5 bases for V and 8 bases for J; bases not matched to a gene: 5. This CDR3 spans 13 amino acids. The chain's CDR3 is CASSTQGFGELFF. The DNA of the CDR3 is TGTGCCAGCAGTACACAGGGGTTTGGGGAGCTGTTTTTT.

About this clonotype: This may arise from a read error, as a much more abundant clone is one base away. The chain is built from TRBV6-1 and TRBJ1-5; D might be TRBD1 (6 bases). V dropped 4 bases and J dropped 6 bases, with 19 bases sitting between them. There are 16 residues in the CDR3. The V gene's germline CDR1 is MNHNS and CDR2 SASEGT. CDR3 in amino acids: CASSVGKGVVGQPQHF. CDR3 DNA sequence: TGTGCCAGCAGTGTTGGCAAGGGGGTTGTCGGTCAGCCCCAGCATTTT.

This clonotype was observed a handful of times. The chain has TRBV30 and TRBJ2-5, with D maybe TRBD1 (5 bases). V was pared by 4 bases and J by 5 bases, with 11 bases between. Germline CDR1 reads GTSNPN; CDR2 reads SVGIG (reference sequence). The CDR3 has 12 amino acids. This CDR3 is CAWKGGAETQYF. The CDR3 DNA follows: TGTGCCTGGAAGGGTGGGGCGGAGACCCAGTACTTC.

The rearrangement uses TRBV12-3 or TRBV12-4 and TRBJ1-2; D might be TRBD1 (5 bases). V shed 5 bases and J shed 3 bases, with 19 bases lying between them. CDR3 size: 16 residues. The CDR3 region has the DNA TGTGCCAGCAGTCCACCCAAATCCCGGGGGGACTATGGCTACACCTTC. Translated, it gives CASSPPKSRGDYGYTF.

This clonotype was picked up a small number of times. The genes are TRBV9 and TRBJ1-1; no clear D gene. V dropped 3 bases and J dropped 4 bases, with 13 bases sitting between them. Germline values: CDR1 SGDLS, CDR2 YYNGEE. The CDR3 has 14 residues. The CDR3 is CASSADGVTTEAFF. As DNA, the CDR3 is TGTGCCAGCAGCGCTGACGGGGTAACCACTGAAGCTTTCTTT.

In its sample, this clonotype was seen many times. The V gene is TRBV2, the J gene TRBJ1-1; the D gene is possibly TRBD1 (6 bases). Trimming took off 9 bases at V and 3 bases at J, with 14 bases between the two ends. The CDR3 totals 13 residues. Germline-derived CDR1 and CDR2 are SNHLY and FYNNEI. This CDR3 is CASSWGGDTEAFF. CDR3 coding DNA: TGTGCCAGTTCTTGGGGGGGCGACACTGAAGCTTTCTTT.

This clonotype was detected only a few times. The chain joins TRBV5-1 to TRBJ2-2; D remains ambiguous. Germline V gives CDR1 SGHRS, CDR2 YFSETQ. V was trimmed by 0 bases and J by 1 base, leaving 7 bases between them. This CDR3 is built from 15 residues. The CDR3 loop reads CASSLGAMNTGELFF. CDR3 bases: TGCGCCAGCAGCTTGGGAGCCATGAACACCGGGGAGCTGTTTTTT.

On this clonotype itself: This may be a read error: a much more frequent sequence differs by one nucleotide. The CDR3 coding sequence is TGTGCCAGCAGCGCCCAACAGGGGGGCTGGGGCACTGAAGCTTTCTTT. This translates into CASSAQQGGWGTEAFF. V is TRBV11-2 and J is TRBJ1-1, with 8 bases identical to TRBD1. The germline CDR1 and CDR2 sequences are SGHAT and FQNNGV. The CDR3 sequence is 16 residues long. The junction had 12 bases not matched to a gene; V was cut back by 5 bases and J by 4 bases.

This clonotype was detected many times. The genes are TRBV28 and TRBJ2-7; 9 positions agree with TRBD2. J gave up 1 base and V 5 bases, and 6 bases lay outside the gene matches. Germline V CDR1 and CDR2: MDHEN, SYDVKM. The CDR3 has 15 residues. CDR3 in amino acids: CASSVPGLASYEQYF. In DNA, the CDR3 is TGTGCCAGCAGTGTACCGGGACTAGCATCCTACGAGCAGTACTTC. The whole variable domain, remainder taken from reference TRBV28 and TRBJ2-7, is DVKVTQSSRYLVKRTGEKVFLECVQDMDHENMFWYRQDPGLGLRLIYFSYDVKMKEKGDIPEGYSVSREKKERFSLILESASTNQTSMYLCASSVPGLASYEQYFGPGTRLTVT.

This clonotype was seen only a few times. The chain recombines TRBV2 with TRBJ1-5, with no clear D. V was clipped by 3 bases and J by 0 bases, with 12 bases between them. The CDR3 totals 16 residues. Germline CDR1 is SNHLY and CDR2 is FYNNEI. CDR3 nucleotide sequence: TGTGCCAGCAGTGAGCTGAGTAGGAATAGCAATCAGCCCCAGCATTTT. Its translation is CASSELSRNSNQPQHF.

The rearrangement links TRBV28 to TRBJ1-2, with 7 nucleotides matching TRBD1. The CDR3 consists of 15 residues. The germline gives CDR1 MDHEN, CDR2 SYDVKM. Trimming at V came to 6 bases and at J to 8 bases, leaving 15 bases not matched to a gene. The CDR3 DNA is TGTGCCAGCAGCTCACAGGGGAAGCCCCGGGACGGCTACACCTTC. Protein sequence: CASSSQGKPRDGYTF.

The J gene is TRBJ1-1, the V gene TRBV19; D not certain. Trimming removed 8 bases from V and 4 bases from J, with 11 bases in between. The CDR3 runs 12 residues. Per the germline V gene, CDR1 is LNHDA and CDR2 is SQIVND (reference sequence). The CDR3 DNA follows: TGTGCCAGTCAAGTACGGTCCACTGAAGCTTTCTTT. Protein product: CASQVRSTEAFF. Variable domain in full (rest from reference TRBV19 and TRBJ1-1): DGGITQSPKYLFRKEGQNVTLSCEQNLNHDAMYWYRQDPGQGLRLIYYSQIVNDFQKGDIAEGYSVSREKKESFPLTVTSAQKNPTAFYLCASQVRSTEAFFGQGTRLTVV.

This clonotype was observed many times. The chain employs TRBV12-3 or TRBV12-4 and TRBJ2-4, with D perhaps matching TRBD2 (6 bases). V was shortened by 6 bases and J by 0 bases, with 12 bases between the two germline ends. The CDR3 loop spans 15 amino acids. DNA of the CDR3: TGTGCCAGCAGCTCGGGGGATTTAGCCAAAAACATTCAGTACTTC. Its protein is CASSSGDLAKNIQYF.

This clonotype was seen repeatedly, ten times or more. The chain recombines TRBV12-3 or TRBV12-4 with TRBJ1-2; D unresolved. Trimming took off 5 bases at V and 2 bases at J, with 15 bases between the two ends. The CDR3 consists of 15 residues. The CDR3 region is CASSPTRRMNYGYTF. CDR3 nucleotides: TGTGCCAGCAGTCCAACTAGACGCATGAACTATGGCTACACCTTC.

This clonotype was seen more than once but under ten times. J is TRBJ1-3 and V is TRBV27; weak D call: TRBD1 (5 bases). Germline CDR1 reads MNHEY; CDR2 reads SMNVEV (reference sequence). This CDR3 region has 15 residues. The V gene lost 2 bases and the J gene lost 4 bases, with 12 bases spanning the gap. In nucleotides, the CDR3 is TGTGCCAGCAGTTTAGTAGCGGGGGTCGGAAACACCATATATTTT. It encodes CASSLVAGVGNTIYF.

In this sample, this clonotype turned up many times. This chain connects TRBV28 to TRBJ1-5; D gene ambiguous. Trimming removed 2 bases from V and 0 bases from J, with 11 bases in between. CDR1 and CDR2 (germline): MDHEN, SYDVKM. The CDR3 is 16 residues long. CDR3: CASSLSVGPSNQPQHF. CDR3 sequence (DNA): TGTGCCAGCAGTTTAAGTGTGGGCCCTAGCAATCAGCCCCAGCATTTT. Combining the CDR3 with reference TRBV28 and TRBJ1-5 gives the whole variable domain DVKVTQSSRYLVKRTGEKVFLECVQDMDHENMFWYRQDPGLGLRLIYFSYDVKMKEKGDIPEGYSVSREKKERFSLILESASTNQTSMYLCASSLSVGPSNQPQHFGDGTRLSIL.

This rearrangement joins TRBV5-6 to TRBJ1-6; D remains unclear. The CDR3 contains 13 residues. From germline, CDR1 is SGHDT and CDR2 YYEEEE. Trimming cost V 4 bases and J 9 bases, with 11 bases left between them. The CDR3 loop is CASSGGVPSPLHF. CDR3 nucleotide sequence: TGTGCCAGCAGCGGCGGGGTTCCTTCACCCCTCCACTTT. Filled out from reference TRBV5-6 and TRBJ1-6, the complete variable domain reads DAGVTQSPTHLIKTRGQQVTLRCSPKSGHDTVSWYQQALGQGPQFIFQYYEEEERQRGNFPDRFSGHQFPNYSSELNVNALLLGDSALYLCASSGGVPSPLHFGNGTRLTVT.

This clonotype was seen a few times. This rearrangement joins TRBV20-1 to TRBJ2-7, with D possibly matching TRBD2 (5 bases). The ends were cut back, 3 bases at V and 0 bases at J, with 15 bases in the middle. Per the germline V gene, CDR1 is DFQATT and CDR2 is SNEGSKA (reference sequence). This CDR3 region has 15 residues. The CDR3 here is CSASVVDSSSYEQYF. The DNA for the CDR3 is TGCAGTGCTAGTGTTGTGGACTCATCCTCCTACGAGCAGTACTTC.

This clonotype was found many times. The chain recombines TRBV28 with TRBJ1-3; tentatively, D is TRBD1 (6 bases). The CDR3 runs 15 residues. Germline V CDR1 and CDR2: MDHEN, SYDVKM. V was shortened by 5 bases and J by 4 bases, with 15 bases between the two germline ends. The CDR3 loop is CASSNIQGTGNTIYF. The CDR3 bases are TGTGCCAGCAGTAATATTCAGGGGACGGGAAACACCATATATTTT.

V and J are TRBV20-1 and TRBJ1-1; 8 bases map to TRBD1. The trim removed 2 bases at V and 6 bases at J, leaving 8 bases unmatched. Looked up from germline, CDR1 is DFQATT and CDR2 is SNEGSKA (reference sequence). The CDR3 has 14 residues. The CDR3: CSARRQGISPEAFF. As DNA, the CDR3 is TGCAGTGCTAGAAGACAGGGGATTAGTCCTGAAGCTTTCTTT.

This chain connects TRBV29-1 to TRBJ1-2; perhaps TRBD1 as D (6 bases). Between the trimmed V and J ends, which lost 4 bases and 2 bases, there was a span of 14 bases. Per the germline V gene, CDR1 is SQVTM and CDR2 is ANQGSEA. This CDR3 region has 14 residues. CDR3 in amino acids: CSVVFGQGNYGYTF. The CDR3 DNA reads as TGCAGCGTTGTTTTCGGCCAGGGGAACTATGGCTACACCTTC. Complete variable domain (other parts from reference TRBV29-1 and TRBJ1-2): SAVISQKPSRDICQRGTSLTIQCQVDSQVTMMFWYRQQPGQSLTLIATANQGSEATYESGFVIDKFPISRPNLTFSTLTVSNMSPEDSSIYLCSVVFGQGNYGYTFGSGTRLTVV.

The table lists this clonotype with a count of one. This rearrangement joins TRBV12-3 or TRBV12-4 to TRBJ1-1; perhaps TRBD1 as D (6 bases). The CDR3 extends over 17 amino acids. V was pared by 2 bases and J by 1 base, with 17 bases between. The CDR3 region is CASSLNLGGRGNTEAFF. Written as DNA, the CDR3 is TGTGCCAGCAGTTTAAATTTGGGGGGGCGCGGGAACACTGAAGCTTTCTTT.

V gene TRBV2 combines with J gene TRBJ2-2; D remains unclear. Germline CDR1 and CDR2: SNHLY and FYNNEI. The CDR3 extends over 12 amino acids. Trimming left V 6 bases short and J 6 bases short, with 8 bases between. CDR3: CASSQGSGELFF. In DNA, the CDR3 is TGTGCCAGCAGCCAAGGGTCCGGGGAGCTGTTTTTT.

The chain couples TRBV5-4 to TRBJ1-1; no definite D call. CDR1 SGHNT and CDR2 YYREEE come from the germline V gene (reference sequence). The V end lost 0 bases, the J end lost 9 bases, and 12 bases lay between the germline ends. This CDR3 has 13 residues. In DNA form, the CDR3 reads TGTGCCAGCAGCTTGGGTAGCGGTTTACAAGCTTTCTTT. Translation: CASSLGSGLQAFF.

The CDR3 is CSARDPAGGQETQYF. CDR3 nucleotide sequence: TGCAGTGCTAGAGACCCTGCGGGAGGTCAAGAGACCCAGTACTTC. The rearrangement joins TRBV20-1 to TRBJ2-5; 8 bases line up with TRBD2. Germline assignment: CDR1 DFQATT and CDR2 SNEGSKA (reference sequence). CDR3 length: 15 amino acids. Losses at the gene ends were 0 bases for V and 2 bases for J; bases not matched to a gene: 5.

The chain has TRBV10-3 and TRBJ2-5; 10 nucleotides line up with TRBD2. The trim removed 0 bases at V and 0 bases at J, leaving 1 base unmatched. Germline assignment: CDR1 ENHRY and CDR2 SYGVKD. The CDR3 is made up of 16 amino acids. The CDR3 sequence: CAISESLAGHQETQYF. The CDR3 DNA is TGTGCCATCAGTGAGTCACTAGCGGGGCACCAAGAGACCCAGTACTTC.